Listed below are T cell receptor beta chains from one sample, sequenced in a study of blood T cells in healthy people across ages. Via MiXCR, TCRdb re-called the 5' RACE reads, giving one row per CDR3 protein. Of about 970,000 distinct CDR3 sequences listed, approximately 50% are singletons. Sequenced: blood. These receptors originate from a woman aged 60-75 years in good health. Each CDR3 is given with its conserved first and last residue. The D gene is left open where the match is weak. Some rows have no size entry. The others give once, few or many, or a class for an expanded clone.

CDR3 DNA,CDR3 protein,V gene,clone size,J gene,D gene
TGTGCCAGCTCCACCCCCAGGGCGGGAGTGGAGGAGCAGTACTTC,CASSTPRAGVEEQYF,TRBV6-6,.,TRBJ2-7,TRBD2
TGTGCCAGCAGCAGGGGACAGGGCGTAGCGGCTTTCTTT,CASSRGQGVAAFF,TRBV12-3/TRBV12-4,.,TRBJ1-1,TRBD1
TGTGCCAGCAGTTTTCCAGGAGCCTCCTACGAGCAGTACTTC,CASSFPGASYEQYF,TRBV12-3/TRBV12-4,.,TRBJ2-7,.
TGTGCCAGCTCACGACTTAGCGGTGATACGCAGTATTTT,CASSRLSGDTQYF,TRBV18,.,TRBJ2-3,.
TGCAGTGCCATGGGACTAGCGGGCAATGAGCAGTTCTTC,CSAMGLAGNEQFF,TRBV20-1,.,TRBJ2-1,TRBD2
TGTGCCAGCAGCTTAATGGACTTCACAGATACGCAGTATTTT,CASSLMDFTDTQYF,TRBV7-3,.,TRBJ2-3,.
TGTGCCAGCTCTCCGGGACAGCAGACAGTTAACTATGGCTACACCTTC,CASSPGQQTVNYGYTF,TRBV5-5,few,TRBJ1-2,TRBD1
TGTGCCGCCCGACAGATCCGCTCCTATAATTCACCCCTCCACTTT,CAARQIRSYNSPLHF,TRBV28,.,TRBJ1-6,.
TGCAGTGCATCCAGCGGGAGATACAATGAGCAGTTCTTC,CSASSGRYNEQFF,TRBV20-1,.,TRBJ2-1,TRBD2
TGTGCCACCAGCTCCATACGGGGCCAGAACTTCAATGAGCAGTACTTC,CATSSIRGQNFNEQYF,TRBV24-1,once,TRBJ2-5,.
TGCGCCAGCAGCACAGCGGGACAGGTCTCCTACGAGCAGTACTTC,CASSTAGQVSYEQYF,TRBV5-1,.,TRBJ2-7,.
TGCGCCAGCAGCCAAGACCGGACAGTCGACGCATTCACAGATACGCAGTATTTT,CASSQDRTVDAFTDTQYF,TRBV4-3,few,TRBJ2-3,.
TGTGCCAGCAGCCGACAGGGGGCTAACTACAATGAGCAGTTCTTC,CASSRQGANYNEQFF,TRBV5-5,once,TRBJ2-1,TRBD1
TGTGCCAGCAGTACCCGGACTAGCGGGATTGTGAATGAGCAGTTCTTC,CASSTRTSGIVNEQFF,TRBV6-2/TRBV6-3,.,TRBJ2-1,TRBD2
TGCAGTGCGAGCTCCCCCGGACCCCCCTACAATGAGCAGTTCTTC,CSASSPGPPYNEQFF,TRBV20-1,.,TRBJ2-1,.
TGTGCCAGCAGTTTAGACAGGGAGAACTATGGCTACACCTTC,CASSLDRENYGYTF,TRBV27,few,TRBJ1-2,TRBD1
TGCAGTGCTAGCGGTGCGGGAGGTCGCACAGATACGCAGTATTTT,CSASGAGGRTDTQYF,TRBV20-1,.,TRBJ2-3,TRBD2
TGCGCCAGCAGCTTGAGTCCCGACAGGACCACAGATACGCAGTATTTT,CASSLSPDRTTDTQYF,TRBV5-1,few,TRBJ2-3,.
TGTGCCAGCAGTAGAGACCCGGCTAGCTCCTATAATTCACCCCTCCACTTT,CASSRDPASSYNSPLHF,TRBV27,.,TRBJ1-6,.
TGTGCCAGCAGCTTAATGGGGTGCACTGAAGCTTTCTTT,CASSLMGCTEAFF,TRBV7-3,.,TRBJ1-1,.
TGTGCCAGCAGTCCCGGGCGACCGGGGGACGAGCAGTACTTC,CASSPGRPGDEQYF,TRBV12-3/TRBV12-4,.,TRBJ2-7,.
TGTGCCAGCAGAAGAGGACAGGACAATCAGCCCCAGCATTTT,CASRRGQDNQPQHF,TRBV12-3/TRBV12-4,.,TRBJ1-5,TRBD1
TGTGCCAGCAGCCCGAGTAGCGGGAGTGGTGATACGCAGTATTTT,CASSPSSGSGDTQYF,TRBV4-2,many,TRBJ2-3,TRBD2
TGCGCCAGCAGCCAAGATTCCGATCTCTACAATGAGCAGTTCTTC,CASSQDSDLYNEQFF,TRBV4-1,.,TRBJ2-1,.
TGCGCCAGCAGCCAACCTTCCAGGGGGTCTGGGAACAACGTCCTGACTTTC,CASSQPSRGSGNNVLTF,TRBV4-1,few,TRBJ2-6,TRBD1
TGCGCCAGCAGCTCCGGGGACAGCGGACTAGCGGGGATTTACGAGCAGTACTTC,CASSSGDSGLAGIYEQYF,TRBV5-1,.,TRBJ2-7,TRBD2
TGCAGCGTTGGGCGGACCCCTAGCACAGATACGCAGTATTTT,CSVGRTPSTDTQYF,TRBV29-1,.,TRBJ2-3,.
TGTGCCAGCAGTACAGGGCACTACGAGCAGTACTTC,CASSTGHYEQYF,TRBV14,few,TRBJ2-7,.
TGCAGTGCTAGAGTTGGGACAGGGCCCTACGAGCAGTACTTC,CSARVGTGPYEQYF,TRBV20-1,.,TRBJ2-7,TRBD1
TGCGCCAGCAGCTTGGATCCCCCGGGCAGGGGGGGAGATACGCAGTATTTT,CASSLDPPGRGGDTQYF,TRBV5-1,.,TRBJ2-3,.